This is a list of T cell receptor beta chains from one sample in a study of blood T cells in healthy people across ages. From the 5' RACE reads, TCRdb called clonotypes with MiXCR, one entry per CDR3 protein. Here the sample spans roughly 860,000 distinct CDR3 sequences, 55% to 65% being singletons. The specimen was blood. These receptors came from a man aged 25 to 40 in good health. The CDR3 runs from the conserved cysteine through the conserved F or W. D genes are given only for firm matches. Size is stated for part of the rows, as once, few or many counts, or as a class when the clone is expanded.

j_gene: TRBJ1-2
d_gene: TRBD1
abundance: .
v_gene: TRBV28
CDR3aa: CACRGQTIYGYTF
CDR3nt: TGTGCCTGCAGGGGACAGACTATATATGGCTACACCTTC

j_gene: TRBJ2-1
d_gene: TRBD2
abundance: .
v_gene: TRBV7-9
CDR3aa: CASSLETSGPYNEQFF
CDR3nt: TGTGCCAGCAGCTTAGAGACTAGCGGACCCTACAATGAGCAATTCTTC

j_gene: TRBJ1-1
d_gene: TRBD1
abundance: .
v_gene: TRBV6-5
CDR3aa: CASKPGTGNTEAFF
CDR3nt: TGTGCCAGCAAACCCGGGACAGGGAACACTGAAGCTTTCTTT

j_gene: TRBJ2-7
d_gene: TRBD2
abundance: .
v_gene: TRBV28
CDR3aa: CASSRAGLVLYEQYF
CDR3nt: TGTGCCAGCAGTCGAGCAGGACTAGTACTCTACGAGCAGTACTTC

j_gene: TRBJ2-3
d_gene: .
abundance: .
v_gene: TRBV13
CDR3aa: CASSSAGDRPRSTDTQYF
CDR3nt: TGTGCCAGCAGCTCAGCGGGGGACAGACCCCGTAGCACAGATACGCAGTATTTT

j_gene: TRBJ2-1
d_gene: TRBD2
abundance: .
v_gene: TRBV9
CDR3aa: CASSVRGSEYNEQFF
CDR3nt: TGTGCCAGCAGCGTGCGGGGGTCGGAATACAATGAGCAGTTCTTC

j_gene: TRBJ1-1
d_gene: .
abundance: .
v_gene: TRBV5-6
CDR3aa: CASSARDTEAFF
CDR3nt: TGTGCCAGCAGCGCCCGGGACACTGAAGCTTTCTTT

j_gene: TRBJ2-5
d_gene: TRBD1
abundance: .
v_gene: TRBV30
CDR3aa: CAWSLKTGGRETQYF
CDR3nt: TGTGCCTGGAGTCTCAAGACAGGGGGCAGAGAGACCCAGTACTTC

j_gene: TRBJ2-1
d_gene: .
abundance: .
v_gene: TRBV25-1
CDR3aa: CASSIHSGGFNEQFF
CDR3nt: TGTGCCAGCAGTATACATTCCGGAGGCTTTAATGAGCAGTTCTTC

j_gene: TRBJ1-5
d_gene: .
abundance: .
v_gene: TRBV7-9
CDR3aa: CASSPGVRGSNQPQHF
CDR3nt: TGTGCCAGCAGCCCCGGTGTCCGGGGGAGCAATCAGCCCCAGCATTTT

j_gene: TRBJ2-7
d_gene: TRBD2
abundance: .
v_gene: TRBV7-2
CDR3aa: CASSLLAALSYEQYF
CDR3nt: TGTGCCAGCAGCCTACTAGCGGCCCTCTCCTACGAGCAGTACTTC

j_gene: TRBJ1-5
d_gene: .
abundance: .
v_gene: TRBV28
CDR3aa: CASSLFGNQPQHF
CDR3nt: TGTGCCAGCAGTTTATTCGGTAATCAGCCCCAGCATTTT

j_gene: TRBJ2-3
d_gene: TRBD2
abundance: few
v_gene: TRBV24-1
CDR3aa: CATSVSGGISDTQYF
CDR3nt: TGTGCCACATCTGTAAGCGGGGGCATCTCAGATACGCAGTATTTT

j_gene: TRBJ2-5
d_gene: TRBD2
abundance: .
v_gene: TRBV10-3
CDR3aa: CAISQASGGADEIQYF
CDR3nt: TGTGCCATCAGCCAGGCTAGCGGGGGGGCCGACGAGATCCAGTACTTC

j_gene: TRBJ1-2
d_gene: TRBD1
abundance: .
v_gene: TRBV2
CDR3aa: CASKDRGYYGYTF
CDR3nt: TGTGCCAGCAAGGACAGGGGTTACTATGGCTACACCTTC

j_gene: TRBJ1-6
d_gene: .
abundance: .
v_gene: TRBV7-9
CDR3aa: CASSPPGTVPLHF
CDR3nt: TGTGCCAGCAGCCCACCCGGGACGGTACCCCTCCACTTT

j_gene: TRBJ2-1
d_gene: .
abundance: .
v_gene: TRBV20-1
CDR3aa: CSASRDSYNEQFF
CDR3nt: TGCAGTGCTTCTAGGGACTCCTACAATGAGCAGTTCTTC

j_gene: TRBJ2-7
d_gene: .
abundance: .
v_gene: TRBV5-5
CDR3aa: CASIGPAGEQYF
CDR3nt: TGTGCCAGCATAGGGCCGGCGGGGGAGCAGTACTTC

j_gene: TRBJ2-7
d_gene: .
abundance: .
v_gene: TRBV27
CDR3aa: CASSPNPTGFVNEQYF
CDR3nt: TGTGCCAGCAGTCCAAACCCCACAGGGTTCGTTAACGAGCAGTACTTC

j_gene: TRBJ2-7
d_gene: TRBD2
abundance: few
v_gene: TRBV7-2
CDR3aa: CASSLLAGGSSYEQYF
CDR3nt: TGTGCCAGCAGCTTACTAGCGGGGGGTAGCTCCTACGAGCAGTACTTC

j_gene: TRBJ1-2
d_gene: .
abundance: .
v_gene: TRBV13
CDR3aa: CASSSYRAHYGYTF
CDR3nt: TGTGCTAGCAGCTCCTACAGGGCCCACTATGGCTACACCTTC

j_gene: TRBJ2-6
d_gene: .
abundance: .
v_gene: TRBV18
CDR3aa: CASFRSGRSGANVLTF
CDR3nt: TGTGCCAGCTTTAGGTCAGGGAGATCTGGGGCCAACGTCCTGACTTTC

j_gene: TRBJ2-5
d_gene: .
abundance: .
v_gene: TRBV9
CDR3aa: CASSVRLRETQYF
CDR3nt: TGTGCCAGCAGCGTCCGGTTACGAGAGACCCAGTACTTC

j_gene: TRBJ2-5
d_gene: .
abundance: .
v_gene: TRBV7-7
CDR3aa: CASSPAGPAKTQYF
CDR3nt: TGTGCTAGCAGCCCCGCGGGGCCCGCGAAGACCCAGTACTTC

j_gene: TRBJ2-7
d_gene: .
abundance: .
v_gene: TRBV6-1
CDR3aa: CASSVVLGRDYEQYF
CDR3nt: TGTGCCAGCAGCGTAGTCCTGGGCAGGGACTACGAGCAGTACTTC

j_gene: TRBJ2-1
d_gene: .
abundance: .
v_gene: TRBV5-1
CDR3aa: CASSVTGVSNEQFF
CDR3nt: TGCGCCAGCAGCGTAACCGGAGTTTCCAATGAGCAGTTCTTC

j_gene: TRBJ1-6
d_gene: .
abundance: .
v_gene: TRBV20-1
CDR3aa: CSATDSSSYNSPLHF
CDR3nt: TGCAGTGCTACGGACTCCAGCTCCTATAATTCACCCCTCCACTTT

j_gene: TRBJ2-7
d_gene: TRBD2
abundance: few
v_gene: TRBV5-1
CDR3aa: CASSQTSLPYEQYF
CDR3nt: TGCGCCAGCAGTCAGACTAGCCTACCCTACGAGCAGTACTTC

j_gene: TRBJ2-7
d_gene: .
abundance: .
v_gene: TRBV12-3/TRBV12-4
CDR3aa: CASSPGLTGPYEQYF
CDR3nt: TGTGCCAGCAGTCCGGGACTCACAGGGCCCTACGAGCAGTACTTC

j_gene: TRBJ2-7
d_gene: TRBD2
abundance: .
v_gene: TRBV12-3/TRBV12-4
CDR3aa: CASSPAGGARTYEQYF
CDR3nt: TGTGCCAGCAGTCCAGCCGGGGGGGCGAGGACCTACGAGCAGTACTTC

j_gene: TRBJ2-1
d_gene: .
abundance: .
v_gene: TRBV13
CDR3aa: CASSPPADHNEQFF
CDR3nt: TGTGCCAGCAGCCCCCCAGCGGACCACAATGAGCAGTTCTTC

j_gene: TRBJ2-4
d_gene: TRBD2
abundance: .
v_gene: TRBV5-1
CDR3aa: CASSTGLAGGRAKNIQYF
CDR3nt: TGCGCCAGCAGCACCGGACTAGCGGGGGGGCGGGCCAAAAACATTCAGTACTTC

j_gene: TRBJ1-5
d_gene: .
abundance: .
v_gene: TRBV7-9
CDR3aa: CASSLTGPNNQPQHF
CDR3nt: TGTGCCAGCAGCCTAACAGGGCCCAACAATCAGCCCCAGCATTTT

j_gene: TRBJ2-1
d_gene: TRBD2
abundance: .
v_gene: TRBV7-2
CDR3aa: CASSPEAGPYNEQFF
CDR3nt: TGTGCCAGCAGCCCTGAAGCGGGGCCCTACAATGAGCAGTTCTTC

j_gene: TRBJ2-1
d_gene: .
abundance: .
v_gene: TRBV4-2
CDR3aa: CASSQGRLATTNEQFF
CDR3nt: TGTGCCAGCAGCCAAGGACGGCTAGCGACCACAAATGAGCAGTTCTTC

j_gene: TRBJ2-3
d_gene: .
abundance: .
v_gene: TRBV2
CDR3aa: CASSFTGTHTTDTQYF
CDR3nt: TGTGCCAGCAGTTTTACCGGGACCCATACCACAGATACGCAGTATTTT

j_gene: TRBJ1-2
d_gene: .
abundance: once
v_gene: TRBV12-3/TRBV12-4
CDR3aa: CASSLQAFYGYTF
CDR3nt: TGTGCCAGCAGTCTCCAGGCCTTCTATGGCTACACCTTC

j_gene: TRBJ1-2
d_gene: TRBD1
abundance: .
v_gene: TRBV6-6
CDR3aa: CASSRTGVYGYTF
CDR3nt: TGTGCCAGCAGCCGAACAGGGGTCTATGGCTACACCTTC

j_gene: TRBJ1-4
d_gene: .
abundance: .
v_gene: TRBV2
CDR3aa: CGSGTEKLFF
CDR3nt: TGTGGCAGCGGCACCGAAAAACTGTTTTTT

j_gene: TRBJ1-2
d_gene: .
abundance: .
v_gene: TRBV25-1
CDR3aa: CASSEGGWDGYTF
CDR3nt: TGTGCCAGCAGTGAGGGGGGATGGGATGGCTACACCTTC

j_gene: TRBJ2-7
d_gene: .
abundance: .
v_gene: TRBV2
CDR3aa: CASSEMGGYEQYF
CDR3nt: TGTGCCAGCAGCGAGATGGGGGGCTACGAGCAGTACTTC

j_gene: TRBJ1-2
d_gene: .
abundance: .
v_gene: TRBV2
CDR3aa: CASSPVGAAVYGYTF
CDR3nt: TGTGCCAGCAGTCCGGTGGGGGCTGCCGTCTATGGCTACACCTTC

j_gene: TRBJ2-7
d_gene: .
abundance: .
v_gene: TRBV5-1
CDR3aa: CASSTWTGVGYEQYF
CDR3nt: TGCGCCAGCAGCACATGGACCGGGGTGGGCTACGAGCAGTACTTC

j_gene: TRBJ2-1
d_gene: .
abundance: .
v_gene: TRBV4-2
CDR3aa: CASSQDKVASNEQFF
CDR3nt: TGTGCCAGCAGCCAAGATAAGGTGGCGAGCAATGAGCAGTTCTTC

j_gene: TRBJ1-4
d_gene: .
abundance: .
v_gene: TRBV29-1
CDR3aa: CSAVGTLNEKLFF
CDR3nt: TGCAGCGCCGTCGGGACACTTAATGAAAAACTGTTTTTT

j_gene: TRBJ2-7
d_gene: .
abundance: .
v_gene: TRBV20-1
CDR3aa: CSAADSDTTYEQYF
CDR3nt: TGCAGTGCAGCAGACAGTGACACTACCTACGAGCAGTACTTC

j_gene: TRBJ2-5
d_gene: .
abundance: .
v_gene: TRBV20-1
CDR3aa: CSAETGDQFQETQYF
CDR3nt: TGCAGTGCCGAGACCGGGGATCAATTCCAAGAGACCCAGTACTTC

j_gene: TRBJ2-5
d_gene: TRBD1
abundance: .
v_gene: TRBV6-1
CDR3aa: CATETGIGMETQYF
CDR3nt: TGTGCCACCGAGACAGGGATCGGGATGGAGACCCAGTACTTC

j_gene: TRBJ2-1
d_gene: .
abundance: .
v_gene: TRBV6-5
CDR3aa: CASSYGAGGRNEQFF
CDR3nt: TGTGCCAGCAGTTACGGGGCCGGAGGGCGCAATGAGCAGTTCTTC

j_gene: TRBJ2-7
d_gene: .
abundance: few
v_gene: TRBV29-1
CDR3aa: CSAAGHSSYEQYF
CDR3nt: TGCAGCGCGGCCGGACACAGCTCCTACGAGCAGTACTTC

j_gene: TRBJ2-7
d_gene: TRBD2
abundance: few
v_gene: TRBV10-3
CDR3aa: CAISVRTSGSSSYEQYF
CDR3nt: TGTGCCATCAGTGTGAGAACTAGCGGTTCTAGCTCCTACGAGCAGTACTTC

j_gene: TRBJ1-1
d_gene: .
abundance: once
v_gene: TRBV27
CDR3aa: CASSLRGSPNTEAFF
CDR3nt: TGTGCCAGCAGTTTACGTGGCAGCCCAAACACTGAAGCTTTCTTT

j_gene: TRBJ2-2
d_gene: .
abundance: .
v_gene: TRBV12-3/TRBV12-4
CDR3aa: CASSLGPYTGELFF
CDR3nt: TGTGCCAGCAGCCTCGGCCCCTACACCGGGGAGCTGTTTTTT

j_gene: TRBJ2-7
d_gene: TRBD1
abundance: .
v_gene: TRBV20-1
CDR3aa: CSARRTGGYEQYF
CDR3nt: TGCAGTGCTAGACGGACAGGGGGATACGAGCAGTACTTC

j_gene: TRBJ2-4
d_gene: TRBD1
abundance: .
v_gene: TRBV12-3/TRBV12-4
CDR3aa: CASSQNQGARGIQYF
CDR3nt: TGTGCCAGCAGCCAAAACCAGGGGGCGCGAGGCATTCAGTACTTC